The present TCR beta chain was sequenced within a study of blood T cell repertoires in COVID-19. The method was immunoSEQ multiplex PCR; TCRdb's version includes in-frame clones alone and lacks a portion of them. This sample has approximately 250,000 clones; about 82% occur once, and the top ten carry 5% to 6.5%. The Seattle patients joined while their infection was active and were tracked longitudinally afterward. The count of this clone is one. V lost 0 bases and J lost 4; bases outside the gene matches: 2. Per the germline V gene, CDR1 is MNHEY and CDR2 is SVGAGI. This CDR3 is 15 amino acids long. The clonotype comes from a man between 50 and 59 years old with COVID-19, enrolled during active disease. The genes are TRBV6-5 and TRBJ1-4, with 7 bases aligning to TRBD1. The sample taken for sequencing was peripheral blood. This chain's CDR3 is CASSYSTGYNEKLFF. The CDR3 DNA reads TGTGCCAGCAGTTACTCGACAGGGTATAATGAAAAACTGTTTTTT.